These T cell receptor beta chains were read from a single sample in a study of T cell responses to AZD1222 COVID-19 vaccine. TCRdb's table, derived via immunoSEQ multiplex PCR, lists solely in-frame clones and lacks some. There are some 140,000 clones in the sample; 88% occur only once, and 3% to 3.5% lies in the top ten. This material consisted of peripheral blood, taken on day 0 of AZD1222 vaccination. All receptors come from an adult in good health. The CDR3 runs from the conserved cysteine through the conserved F or W. Fields, in order: D gene, clone size, J gene, V gene, CDR3 DNA, CDR3 protein. The D gene is left open where the match is weak. A clone size is listed for some rows: how often the clone was seen (once, few, many), or a class if it is expanded.

- - TRBJ1-1 TRBV7-2 TGTGCCAGCAGCTCGCTCCAGCCGCCGAACACTGAAGCTTTCTTT CASSSLQPPNTEAFF
TRBD2 - TRBJ2-1 TRBV9 TGTGCCAGCACCTCAGGAGGAACTAGCGGGGACAATGAGCAGTTCTTC CASTSGGTSGDNEQFF
- - TRBJ1-6 TRBV6-5 TGTGCCAGCAGTTATCGCATGGGGGATGTAAATTCACCCCTCCACTTT CASSYRMGDVNSPLHF
TRBD1 - TRBJ2-1 TRBV4-3 TGCGCCAGCAGCCAAGAATTAGGGGGCCTTTACAATGAGCAGTTCTTC CASSQELGGLYNEQFF
- once TRBJ2-1 TRBV7-9 TGTGCCAGCAGCTTAAGTAGGCGGGAGCAGTTCTTC CASSLSRREQFF
- - TRBJ2-3 TRBV4-2 TGTGCCAGCAGCCAAGAATCAGCCACAGATACGCAGTATTTT CASSQESATDTQYF
- - TRBJ2-2 TRBV5-4 TGTGCCAGCAGTCGCGCGGCGAACACCGGGGAGCTGTTTTTT CASSRAANTGELFF
TRBD1 - TRBJ2-1 TRBV2 TGTGCCAGCAGTGTTGACAGGGGGGACAATGAGCAGTTCTTC CASSVDRGDNEQFF
- - TRBJ1-5 TRBV29-1 TGCAGCGCCTCGGTTGGCGATCAGCCCCAGCATTTT CSASVGDQPQHF
- - TRBJ1-1 TRBV12-3/TRBV12-4 TGTGCCAGCAGTTTAACCAGGGCAGGTGAAGCTTTCTTT CASSLTRAGEAFF
- - TRBJ2-2 TRBV11-2 TGTGCCAGCAGCTCGGGCTTCGCCGGGGAGCTGTTTTTT CASSSGFAGELFF
TRBD1 - TRBJ1-1 TRBV18 TGTGCCAGCTCACCCGATATACAGGGGCAGAACACTGAAGCTTTCTTT CASSPDIQGQNTEAFF
TRBD1 - TRBJ1-2 TRBV2 TGTGCCAGCAGTGAAAGTACAGGGGCGCGCAATGGCTACACCTTC CASSESTGARNGYTF
- - TRBJ2-7 TRBV7-9 TGTGCCAGCAGCAGTCTATCGGCCTACGAGCAGTACTTC CASSSLSAYEQYF
TRBD2 once TRBJ2-3 TRBV3-1/TRBV3-2 TGTGCCAGCAGCCGCGGAGCTGGGCGGGGGGGCACAGATACGCAGTATTTT CASSRGAGRGGTDTQYF
TRBD1 - TRBJ1-4 TRBV5-4 TGTGCCAGCAGCAGGACAGGGGAGGATGAAAAACTGTTTTTT CASSRTGEDEKLFF
- - TRBJ1-1 TRBV5-5 TGTGCCAGCAGTCAGATCTCAGGCAACACTGAAGCTTTCTTT CASSQISGNTEAFF
TRBD1 - TRBJ1-5 TRBV6-5 TGTGCCACCCACGGGGGACAGGCTCCTAATCAGCCCCAGCATTTT CATHGGQAPNQPQHF
TRBD1 - TRBJ1-2 TRBV11-3 TGTGCCAGCAGCAAAGTAGATAGACAGGGCTATGGCTACACCTTC CASSKVDRQGYGYTF
TRBD2 - TRBJ2-2 TRBV10-3 TGTGCCATCAGTGTCTCAAGCGGGGACACCGGGGAGCTGTTTTTT CAISVSSGDTGELFF
- - TRBJ2-7 TRBV5-6 TGTGCCAGCAGCTTGGTAAGCAGCTCCTACGAGCAGTACTTC CASSLVSSSYEQYF
TRBD1 - TRBJ1-4 TRBV28 TGTGCCAGCAGTTTCTGGCTAGGGGGCGGTTATGAAAAACTGTTTTTT CASSFWLGGGYEKLFF